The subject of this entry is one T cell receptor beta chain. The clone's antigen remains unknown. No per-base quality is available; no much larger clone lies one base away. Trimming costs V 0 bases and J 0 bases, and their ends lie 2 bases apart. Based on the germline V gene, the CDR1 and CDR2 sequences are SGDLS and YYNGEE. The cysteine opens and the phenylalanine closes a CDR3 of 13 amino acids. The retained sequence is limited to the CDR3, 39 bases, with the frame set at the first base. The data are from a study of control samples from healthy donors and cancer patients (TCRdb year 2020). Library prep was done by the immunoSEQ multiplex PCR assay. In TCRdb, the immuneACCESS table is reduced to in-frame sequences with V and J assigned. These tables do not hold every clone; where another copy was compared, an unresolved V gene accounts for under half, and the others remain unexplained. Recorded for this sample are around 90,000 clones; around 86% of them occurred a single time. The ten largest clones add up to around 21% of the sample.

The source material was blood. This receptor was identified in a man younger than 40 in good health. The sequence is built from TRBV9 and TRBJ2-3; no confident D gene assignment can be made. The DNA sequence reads TGTGCCAGCAGCGTAGGGAGCACAGATACGCAGTATTTT. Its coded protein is CASSVGSTDTQYF.